This T cell receptor (beta chain) was sequenced for a study of control samples from healthy donors and cancer patients (dated by TCRdb to the early 2020s). The CDR3, from cysteine to phenylalanine, totals 17 residues. CDR3 DNA is the only sequence kept; it has 51 bases, read in frame from the first base. V loses 2 bases at its end and J loses 3 bases; junction bases beyond the gene matches: 11. The germline V gene provides CDR1 SGHTA and CDR2 FQGTGA. The receptor library was made with the immunoSEQ multiplex PCR assay. Held by TCRdb, this immuneACCESS table contains in-frame sequences only and omits some clones. Under half of the omission traces to an unresolved V gene where checked; the cause of the rest is unknown. Present in this sample are 70,000 to 95,000 clones, about 89% of which were seen just once. The ten most abundant clones make up around 0.9% of the sample. As to this clone: Its specific antigen is unknown. Base qualities were left out, and no much larger clone turns up one base away.

The TCR originated in a woman in her twenties or thirties in good health. Sequencing used blood. The receptor chain draws on TRBV7-3 and TRBJ1-1; 8 bases in the junction line up with TRBD1. The DNA sequence is TGTGCCAGCAGCTTAGTAGCCCGGACAGGGAGGGACACTGAAGCTTTCTTT. This is translated as CASSLVARTGRDTEAFF.